This is a list of T cell receptor beta chains from one sample in a study of CD8 T cell repertoires and HIV-1 epitope variants. TCRdb's table, derived via immunoSEQ multiplex PCR, lists solely in-frame clones and lacks some. Of some 4,900 clones listed, about two thirds are singletons. No antigen has been identified for these receptors. Input material: cultured CD8+ T cells derived from PBMCs. The receptors derive from a male donor with HIV. Both conserved end residues are part of each CDR3. The order of the fields is D gene, V gene, J gene, CDR3 protein. A D gene is named only where the DNA matches it firmly.

d_call: NA
v_call: TRBV14
j_call: TRBJ2-7
cdr3_aa: CASSQVPVDLDEQYF

d_call: NA
v_call: TRBV7-9
j_call: TRBJ1-4
cdr3_aa: CASSLGLNEKLFF

d_call: NA
v_call: TRBV5-1
j_call: TRBJ2-3
cdr3_aa: CASSLELGGDTQYF

d_call: NA
v_call: TRBV28
j_call: TRBJ2-7
cdr3_aa: CASSFRLAEGGTPIEQYF

d_call: NA
v_call: TRBV6-5
j_call: TRBJ1-2
cdr3_aa: CASSLGPRYGYTF

d_call: NA
v_call: TRBV6-5
j_call: TRBJ1-5
cdr3_aa: CASSTGKYNQPQHF

d_call: TRBD2
v_call: TRBV7-9
j_call: TRBJ2-1
cdr3_aa: CASSGTSESYNEQFF

d_call: NA
v_call: TRBV2
j_call: TRBJ2-1
cdr3_aa: CASSEGGTLNEQFF

d_call: NA
v_call: TRBV7-9
j_call: TRBJ1-2
cdr3_aa: CASSYLTDYGYTF

d_call: NA
v_call: TRBV21-1
j_call: TRBJ2-1
cdr3_aa: CASSKAPLGGPYNEQFF

d_call: NA
v_call: TRBV27
j_call: TRBJ1-2
cdr3_aa: CASVGPGNGYTF